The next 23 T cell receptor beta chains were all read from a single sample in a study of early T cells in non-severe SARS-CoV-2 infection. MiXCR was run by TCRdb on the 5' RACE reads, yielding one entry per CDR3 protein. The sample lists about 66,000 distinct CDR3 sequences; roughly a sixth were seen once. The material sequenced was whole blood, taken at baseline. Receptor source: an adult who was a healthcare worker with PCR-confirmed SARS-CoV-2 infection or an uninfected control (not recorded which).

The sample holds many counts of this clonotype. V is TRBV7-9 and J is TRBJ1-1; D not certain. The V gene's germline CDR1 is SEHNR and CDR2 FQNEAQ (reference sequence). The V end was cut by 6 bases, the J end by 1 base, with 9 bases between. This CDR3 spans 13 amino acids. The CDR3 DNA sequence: TGTGCCAGCAGAATTCACACGAACACTGAAGCTTTCTTT. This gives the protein CASRIHTNTEAFF.

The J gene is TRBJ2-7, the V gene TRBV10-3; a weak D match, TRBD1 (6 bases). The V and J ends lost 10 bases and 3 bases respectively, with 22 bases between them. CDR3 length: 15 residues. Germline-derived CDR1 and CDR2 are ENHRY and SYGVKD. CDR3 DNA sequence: TGTGCCACCCGACAGGTTAGGTCAACCGTCTACGAGCAGTACTTC. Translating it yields CATRQVRSTVYEQYF.

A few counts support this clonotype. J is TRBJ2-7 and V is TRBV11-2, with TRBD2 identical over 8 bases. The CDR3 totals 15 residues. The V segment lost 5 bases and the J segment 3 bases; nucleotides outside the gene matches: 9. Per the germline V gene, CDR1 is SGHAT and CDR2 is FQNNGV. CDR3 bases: TGTGCCAGCAGCCATGTGGGCGGGAGGCTCTACGAGCAGTACTTC. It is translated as CASSHVGGRLYEQYF.

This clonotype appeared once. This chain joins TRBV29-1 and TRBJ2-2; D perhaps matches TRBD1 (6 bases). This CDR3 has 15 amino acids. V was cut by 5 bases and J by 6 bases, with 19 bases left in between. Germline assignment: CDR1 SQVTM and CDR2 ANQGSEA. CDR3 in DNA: TGCAGCGTTTTATTTTTAGGGGGTAACGCCGGGGAGCTGTTTTTT. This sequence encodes CSVLFLGGNAGELFF.

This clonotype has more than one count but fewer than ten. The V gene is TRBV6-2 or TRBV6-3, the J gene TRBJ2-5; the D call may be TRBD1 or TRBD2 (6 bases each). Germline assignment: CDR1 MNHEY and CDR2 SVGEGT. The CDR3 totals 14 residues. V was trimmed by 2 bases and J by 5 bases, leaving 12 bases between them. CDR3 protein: CASSYGGGGETQYF. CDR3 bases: TGTGCCAGCAGTTACGGAGGGGGAGGCGAGACCCAGTACTTC.

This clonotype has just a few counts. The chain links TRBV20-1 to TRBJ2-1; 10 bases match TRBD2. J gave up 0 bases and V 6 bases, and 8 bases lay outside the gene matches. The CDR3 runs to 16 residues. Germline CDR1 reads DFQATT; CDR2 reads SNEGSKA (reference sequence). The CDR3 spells CSADNGLADSYNEQFF. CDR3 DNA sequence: TGCAGTGCGGATAACGGACTAGCGGACTCCTACAATGAGCAGTTCTTC.

This CDR3 is CASSQMTSGKYEQYF. The CDR3, as DNA: TGTGCCAGCAGCCAGATGACTAGTGGGAAGTACGAGCAGTACTTC. The chain is built from TRBV3-1 and TRBJ2-7, with a weak D call TRBD2 (6 bases). The germline V gene has CDR1 LGHDT and CDR2 YNNKEL (reference sequence). This CDR3 contains 15 residues. The ends were cut back, 3 bases at V and 4 bases at J, with 16 bases in the middle.

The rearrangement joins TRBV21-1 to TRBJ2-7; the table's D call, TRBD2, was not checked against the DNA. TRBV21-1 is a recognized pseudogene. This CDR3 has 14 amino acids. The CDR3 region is CASSKSREAYEQYF. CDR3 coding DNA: TGTGCCAGCAGCAAGTCGAGGGAAGCCTACGAGCAGTACTTC.

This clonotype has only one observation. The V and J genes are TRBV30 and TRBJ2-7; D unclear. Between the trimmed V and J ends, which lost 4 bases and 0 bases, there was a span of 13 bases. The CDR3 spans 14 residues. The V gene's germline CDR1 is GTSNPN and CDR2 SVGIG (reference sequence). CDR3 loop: CAWKLAQTSYEQYF. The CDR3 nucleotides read TGTGCCTGGAAATTGGCCCAGACCTCCTACGAGCAGTACTTC.

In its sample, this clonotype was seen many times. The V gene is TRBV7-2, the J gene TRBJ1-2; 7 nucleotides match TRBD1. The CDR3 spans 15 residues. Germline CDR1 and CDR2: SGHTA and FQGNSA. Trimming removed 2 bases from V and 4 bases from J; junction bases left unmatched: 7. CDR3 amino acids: CASSLRQGTIYGYTF. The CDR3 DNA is TGTGCCAGCAGCTTAAGACAGGGTACCATCTATGGCTACACCTTC.

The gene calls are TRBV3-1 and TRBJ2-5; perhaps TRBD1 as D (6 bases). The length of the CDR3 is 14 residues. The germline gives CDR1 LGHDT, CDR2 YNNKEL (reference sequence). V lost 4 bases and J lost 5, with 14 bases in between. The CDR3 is CASSLRTARETQYF. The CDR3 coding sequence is TGTGCCAGCAGCCTCCGGACAGCTCGCGAGACCCAGTACTTC.

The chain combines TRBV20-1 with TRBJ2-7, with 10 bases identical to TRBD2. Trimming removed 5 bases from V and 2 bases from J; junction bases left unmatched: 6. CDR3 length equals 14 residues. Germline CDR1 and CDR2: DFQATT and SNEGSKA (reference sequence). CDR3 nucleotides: TGCAGTGCTTCCTCCGGACTAGCGGCCTACGAGCAGTACTTC. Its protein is CSASSGLAAYEQYF.

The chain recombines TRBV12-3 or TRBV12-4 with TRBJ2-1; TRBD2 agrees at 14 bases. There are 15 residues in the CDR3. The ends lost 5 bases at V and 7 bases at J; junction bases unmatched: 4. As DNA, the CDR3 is TGTGCCAGCAGTCCGGGACTAGCGGGAGCGAATGAGCAGTTCTTC. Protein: CASSPGLAGANEQFF.

The CDR3 reads CASSLSTGGNQPQHF. CDR3 bases: TGTGCCAGCAGTTTGTCGACAGGAGGTAATCAGCCCCAGCATTTT. This chain links TRBV6-5 with TRBJ1-5, with a weak D call TRBD1 (6 bases). Trimming left V 4 bases short and J 4 bases short, with 14 bases between. The CDR3 sequence is 15 residues long. Germline V CDR1 and CDR2: MNHEY, SVGAGI.

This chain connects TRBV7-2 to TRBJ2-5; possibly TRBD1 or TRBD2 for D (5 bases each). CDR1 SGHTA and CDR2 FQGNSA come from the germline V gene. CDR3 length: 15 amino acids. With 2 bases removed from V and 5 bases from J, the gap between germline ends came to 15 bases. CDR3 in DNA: TGTGCCAGCAGCTTACAACCGGGACGAGGGGAGACCCAGTACTTC. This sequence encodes CASSLQPGRGETQYF.

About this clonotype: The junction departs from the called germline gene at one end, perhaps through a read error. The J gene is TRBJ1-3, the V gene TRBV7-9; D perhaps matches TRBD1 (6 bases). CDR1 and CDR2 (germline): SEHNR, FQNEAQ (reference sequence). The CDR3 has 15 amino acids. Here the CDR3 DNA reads TGTGCCAGCAGCTTTGACAGGTCCTCTGAAAACACCATATATTTT. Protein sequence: CASSFDRSSENTIYF.

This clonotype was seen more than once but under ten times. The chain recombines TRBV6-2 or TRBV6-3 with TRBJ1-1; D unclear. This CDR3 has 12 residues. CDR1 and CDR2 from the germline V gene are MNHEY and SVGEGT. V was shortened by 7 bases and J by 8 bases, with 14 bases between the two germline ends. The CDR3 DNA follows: TGTGCCAGCACCACAACCCAGAGGGAAGCTTTCTTT. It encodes CASTTTQREAFF.

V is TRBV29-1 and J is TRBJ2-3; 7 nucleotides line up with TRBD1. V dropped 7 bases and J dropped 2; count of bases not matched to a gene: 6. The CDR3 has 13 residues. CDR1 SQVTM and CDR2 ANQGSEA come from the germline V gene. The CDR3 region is CSDRTGVTDTQYF. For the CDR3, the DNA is TGCAGCGATAGAACAGGGGTCACAGATACGCAGTATTTT.

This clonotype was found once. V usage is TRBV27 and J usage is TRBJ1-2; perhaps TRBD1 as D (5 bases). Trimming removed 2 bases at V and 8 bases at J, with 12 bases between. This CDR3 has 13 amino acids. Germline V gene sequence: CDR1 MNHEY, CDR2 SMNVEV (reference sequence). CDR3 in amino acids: CASSLVGARGYTF. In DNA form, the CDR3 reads TGTGCCAGCAGTTTAGTTGGGGCGCGAGGCTACACCTTC.

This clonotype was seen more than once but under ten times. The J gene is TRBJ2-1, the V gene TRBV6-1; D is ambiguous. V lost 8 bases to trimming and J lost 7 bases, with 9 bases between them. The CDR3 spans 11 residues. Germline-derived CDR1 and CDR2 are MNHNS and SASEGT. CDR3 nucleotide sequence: TGTGCCAGCGCCTTCCAGAATGAGCAGTTCTTC. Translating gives CASAFQNEQFF.

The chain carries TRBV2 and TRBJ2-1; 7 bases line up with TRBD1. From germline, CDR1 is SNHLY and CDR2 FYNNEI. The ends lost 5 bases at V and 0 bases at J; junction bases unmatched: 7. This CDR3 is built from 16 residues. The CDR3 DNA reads TGTGCCAGCAGTACTAGACAGGGAAGCTCCTACAATGAGCAGTTCTTC. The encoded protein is CASSTRQGSSYNEQFF.

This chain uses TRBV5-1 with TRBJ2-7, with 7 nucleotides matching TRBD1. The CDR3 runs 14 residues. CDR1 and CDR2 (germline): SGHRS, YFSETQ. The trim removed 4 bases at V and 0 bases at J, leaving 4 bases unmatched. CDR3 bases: TGCGCCAGCAGCAGGGGACAGATCTCCTACGAGCAGTACTTC. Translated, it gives CASSRGQISYEQYF.

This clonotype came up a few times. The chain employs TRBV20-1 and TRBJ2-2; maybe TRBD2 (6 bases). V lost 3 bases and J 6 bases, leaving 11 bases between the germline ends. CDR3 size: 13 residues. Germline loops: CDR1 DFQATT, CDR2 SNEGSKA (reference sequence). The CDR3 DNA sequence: TGCAGTGCTAGCGGGAGAGTTTCCGGGGAGCTGTTTTTT. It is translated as CSASGRVSGELFF.